The entry below describes one T cell receptor (beta chain). As yet, its antigen is unknown. The protocol was immunoSEQ multiplex PCR, while the TCRdb copy is restricted to in-frame clones and leaves out a portion. The sample lists 65,000 to 95,000 clones, around 90% occurring once. J was trimmed by 4 bases and V by 2 bases; bases with no gene match: 16. Looked up from germline, CDR1 is MGHDK and CDR2 is SYGVNS. CDR3 length: 18 amino acids. These data originate in a study of OX40 agonist ivuxolimab in advanced cancers. Overall study: The study treated patients with ivuxolimab, an agonistic anti-OX40 (CD134) antibody.

Broader study findings: Among T cells, CD8+ cells averaged more expanded clones than CD4+ cells.

Sequencing used CD4+ or CD8+ T cells sorted from blood, obtained in a trial of the OX40 agonist ivuxolimab. This TCR came from an adult with an advanced solid tumor such as melanoma, head and neck, liver or kidney cancer. V gene TRBV25-1 combines with J gene TRBJ2-5, with TRBD2 identical over 7 bases. The CDR3 DNA reads TGTGCCAGCAGTGAAGGGGCTAGTGGGGGGGTCAGGGCAGAGACCCAGTACTTC. As protein: CASSEGASGGVRAETQYF.